This TCR beta chain was profiled in a study of T cell changes during pregnancy in multiple sclerosis. The ends were cut back, 6 bases at V and 6 bases at J, with 14 bases in the middle. The CDR3 is 13 amino acids. The germline V gene has CDR1 WNHNN and CDR2 SYGVQD (reference sequence). Sequenced by immunoSEQ multiplex PCR; TCRdb stores in-frame clones only, minus some. Of some 64,000 clones listed, around 92% were seen once; the top ten hold around 1.6%. The specimen comprised peripheral blood, sampled after pregnancy. The rearrangement uses TRBV10-1 and TRBJ1-1; D is undetermined. The TCR was taken from a female donor with multiple sclerosis, enrolled in a pregnancy study. CDR3 loop: CASRSQASAEAFF. In DNA, the CDR3 is TGCGCCAGCAGGAGCCAGGCATCCGCTGAAGCTTTCTTT.